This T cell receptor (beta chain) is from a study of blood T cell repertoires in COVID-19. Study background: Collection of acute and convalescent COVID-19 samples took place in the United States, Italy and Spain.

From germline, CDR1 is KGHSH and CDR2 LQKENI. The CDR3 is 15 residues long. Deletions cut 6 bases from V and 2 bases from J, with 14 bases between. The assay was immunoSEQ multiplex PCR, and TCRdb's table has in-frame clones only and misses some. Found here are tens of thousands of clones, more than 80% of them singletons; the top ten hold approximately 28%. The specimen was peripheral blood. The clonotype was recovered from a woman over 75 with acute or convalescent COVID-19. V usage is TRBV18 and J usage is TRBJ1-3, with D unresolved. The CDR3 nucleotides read TGTGCCAGCTCGTTACCAAGCGGAGCTGGAAACACCATATATTTT. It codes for CASSLPSGAGNTIYF.